This TCR beta chain was captured by sequencing in a study of blood T cell repertoires in COVID-19. How the authors handled the data: Reference gene primer amplification gave estimated nucleated cell counts. Repertoires were generated with immunoSEQ multiplex PCR, while TCRdb's copy carries only in-frame clones and drops some. V, J and clone size were drawn from that table, and D and trimming were deduced from the DNA. The sample consists of a few hundred thousand clones, more than 70% of them appearing once. Adults between about 18 and 95 years of age took part from more than 20 US areas. Trimming pared 4 bases from V and 3 bases from J, leaving 11 bases between. The CDR3 runs 13 residues. The germline V gene has CDR1 SGHDT and CDR2 YYEEEE.

The sample taken for sequencing was PBMCs or T cells enriched from blood (not recorded which). V is TRBV5-6 and J is TRBJ2-7; D remains ambiguous. The clonotype comes from a woman between 35 and 50 years old with acute COVID-19. The chain's CDR3 is CASSVLIGYEQYV. As DNA, the CDR3 is TGTGCCAGCAGCGTCCTAATTGGCTACGAGCAGTACGTC.